Reported below is one TCR beta chain. The specificity of this receptor is unknown. No base quality values were provided; no much bigger clone lies one nucleotide off. Patients were selected for having adequate residual fresh-frozen tumor tissue and more than two years of available survival data. Molecular status otherwise varied across the glioblastoma patients, but none of them carried an isocitrate dehydrogenase mutation. PBMC were collected before vaccination, two weeks after the third vaccination, and at tumor progression if tumor progression occurred. Genomic DNA was extracted with the Qiagen DNeasy Blood extraction Kit. The immunoSEQ assay amplified TCRB CDR3 regions from approximately 2 micrograms of genomic DNA, or from all available DNA when less than that amount was available. The multiplex PCR relied on 60 forward primers for TCR V beta segments and 13 reverse primers for J beta segments. Synthetic control templates were spiked into each sample at limiting dilution to estimate reads per starting template. Sequencing produced 87 bp reads on the Illumina HiSeq System. From the authors' description of their analysis: PCR and sequencing errors were removed by merging closely related sequences with a nearest neighbor algorithm. TCR overlap was measured as the percentage of unique tumor TCR beta sequences also present in the same patient's peripheral blood. TCRdb stores this immuneACCESS table with in-frame sequences only. Part of the clones is absent; in the studies checked, under half of the shortfall reflects unresolved V genes, and no reason is known for the rest. The V and J calls and clone size are taken from that table; D and trimming were inferred from the DNA. This sample lists tens of thousands of clones; more than 75% were detected once. The ten largest clones take up around a sixth of the sample.

This entry is derived from a study of glioma-infiltrating T cells after dendritic cell vaccination (dated by TCRdb to about 2016). About the full investigation: Of the 15 or so glioblastoma patients in the cohort, all drawn from Phase I and II dendritic cell vaccination trials, 9 were newly diagnosed and 6 had recurrent disease. Tumor-infiltrating lymphocyte content was quantified and tumor and blood repertoires were compared in dendritic cell-vaccinated glioblastoma patients by deep sequencing of TCR beta CDR3 regions. The vaccine was prepared from monocyte-derived dendritic cells that were cultured for around 7 days with IL-4 and GM-CSF and then pulsed overnight with autologous tumor lysate. Each patient was given three intradermal dendritic cell vaccine injections, spaced two weeks apart, in the arm below the axilla. TCR sequencing metrics, including TIL content and tumor-blood repertoire overlap, were correlated with survival after dendritic cell vaccination. Between 2003 and 2012, patients were given autologous tumor lysate-pulsed dendritic cell vaccination. Here is what the overall study found, with its caveats: No direct relationship between TCR clonality and survival was found, suggesting a diverse polyclonal response may matter. Higher estimated pretreatment TIL content predicted longer time to progression and overall survival after dendritic cell vaccination. The three-group TCR overlap response model was described as speculative and requiring prospective validation. The cohort was small and heterogeneous, few patients had complete blood and tumor sets, and even fewer had initial-recurrent tumor pairs.

The input for sequencing was blood, taken before dendritic cell vaccination. The sequence derives from a human donor with glioblastoma.

The CDR3 region reads CAATGTGGYEQYF. The DNA is TGTGCCGCTACCGGGACAGGGGGTTACGAGCAGTACTTC. Recombination linked TRBV2 to TRBJ2-7, and TRBD1 matches 11 of the central bases. According to the germline V gene, CDR1 reads SNHLY and CDR2 reads FYNNEI. Taken from cysteine to phenylalanine, the CDR3 has 13 residues. Of the read, only the CDR3 DNA is kept; its 39 bases are in frame from base 1. Trimming leaves V shorter by 11 bases and J shorter by 4 bases, with the junction holding 7 bases beyond the gene matches.